This entry features one T cell receptor beta chain sequence. The data were taken from a study of blood T cell repertoires in COVID-19. Study context: The samples span acute and convalescent COVID-19 from the United States, Italy and Spain. PBMCs, B-cell-depleted T cells, or T cells were the source of the cDNA or gDNA that made up the material.

As processed by the authors: Amplifying reference gene primers gave estimates of nucleated cell counts. Sequencing used immunoSEQ multiplex PCR; TCRdb keeps in-frame clones, though not all of them. Clone size and V and J calls were adopted from that table, with D and trimming inferred from the DNA. Of about 89,000 clones listed, around 88% are singletons. The V gene end was trimmed by 1 base and the J gene end by 0 bases; junction bases not matched to a gene: 5. The CDR3 is 17 residues long. Germline values: CDR1 MGHDK, CDR2 SYGVNS. The sequencing input was peripheral blood. The sequence came from a man between 60 and 75 years old with acute or convalescent COVID-19. The J gene is TRBJ1-3, the V gene TRBV25-1; 8 bases agree with TRBD1. Here the CDR3 reads CASSESGTGISGNTIYF. CDR3 in DNA: TGTGCCAGCAGTGAATCTGGGACAGGCATCTCTGGAAACACCATATATTTT.